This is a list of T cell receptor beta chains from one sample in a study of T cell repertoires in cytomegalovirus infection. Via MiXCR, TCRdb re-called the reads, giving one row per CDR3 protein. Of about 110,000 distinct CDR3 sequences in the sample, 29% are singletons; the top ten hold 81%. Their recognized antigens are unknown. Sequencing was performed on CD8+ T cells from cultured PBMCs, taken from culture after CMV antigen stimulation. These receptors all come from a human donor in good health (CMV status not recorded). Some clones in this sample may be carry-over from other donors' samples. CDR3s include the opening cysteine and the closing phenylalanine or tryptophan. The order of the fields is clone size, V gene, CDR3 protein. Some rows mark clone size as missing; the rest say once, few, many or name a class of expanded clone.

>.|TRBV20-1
CSATDRDRGKAYNEQFF
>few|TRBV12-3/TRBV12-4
CASSQAGSLGLNSNQPQHF
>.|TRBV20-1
CSAREGTEAFF
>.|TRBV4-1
CASSQVGNGELFF
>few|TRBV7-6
CASSPTPTGELFF
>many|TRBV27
CASSGTGDSQNQPQHF
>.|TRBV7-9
CASSPQGAIVEPQHF
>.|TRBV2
CASSEVKFGEHIQYF
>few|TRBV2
CASRPRGQGVFYEQFF
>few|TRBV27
CASSLYFGLGANTGELFF